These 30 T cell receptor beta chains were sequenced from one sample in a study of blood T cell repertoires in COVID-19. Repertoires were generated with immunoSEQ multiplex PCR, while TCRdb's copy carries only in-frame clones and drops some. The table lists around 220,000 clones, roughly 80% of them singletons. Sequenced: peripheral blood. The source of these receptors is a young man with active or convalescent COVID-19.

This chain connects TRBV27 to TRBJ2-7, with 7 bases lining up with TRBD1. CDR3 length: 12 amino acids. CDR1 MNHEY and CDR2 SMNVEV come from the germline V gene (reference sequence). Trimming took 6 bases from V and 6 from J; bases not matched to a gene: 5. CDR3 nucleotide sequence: TGTGCCAGCAGGGAACACAGGGGCGAGCAGTACTTC. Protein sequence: CASREHRGEQYF.

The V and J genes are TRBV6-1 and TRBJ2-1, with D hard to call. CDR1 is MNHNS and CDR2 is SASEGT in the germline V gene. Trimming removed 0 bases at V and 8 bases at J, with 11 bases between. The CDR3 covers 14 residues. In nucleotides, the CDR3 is TGTGCCAGCAGTGAAGCGCATCGAGGCTATGAGCAGTTCTTC. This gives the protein CASSEAHRGYEQFF.

CDR3 loop: CASSMVGEPAYGYTF. The DNA of the CDR3 is TGTGCCAGTAGTATGGTCGGGGAGCCCGCCTATGGCTACACCTTC. The chain recombines TRBV19 with TRBJ1-2; D is undetermined. The CDR3 consists of 15 residues. The V end was cut by 3 bases, the J end by 4 bases, with 15 bases between. Per the germline V gene, CDR1 is LNHDA and CDR2 is SQIVND (reference sequence).

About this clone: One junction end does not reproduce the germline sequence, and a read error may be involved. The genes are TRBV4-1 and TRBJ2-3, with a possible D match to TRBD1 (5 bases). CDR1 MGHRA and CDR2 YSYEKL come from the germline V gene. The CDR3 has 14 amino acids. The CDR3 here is CATSQVDITDTQYF. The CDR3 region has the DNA TGCGCCACCAGCCAGGTGGACATCACAGATACGCAGTATTTT.

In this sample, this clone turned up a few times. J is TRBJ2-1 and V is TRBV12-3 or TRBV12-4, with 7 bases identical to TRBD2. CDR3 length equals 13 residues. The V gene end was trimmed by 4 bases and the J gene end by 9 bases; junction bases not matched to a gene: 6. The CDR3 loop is CASSWAGDGEQFF. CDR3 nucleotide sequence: TGTGCCAGCAGTTGGGCGGGAGATGGTGAGCAGTTCTTC.

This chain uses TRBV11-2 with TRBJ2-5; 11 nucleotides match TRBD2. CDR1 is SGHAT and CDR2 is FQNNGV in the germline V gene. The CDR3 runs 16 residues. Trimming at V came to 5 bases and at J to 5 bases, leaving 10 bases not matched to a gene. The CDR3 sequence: CASSAFSGGAGETQYF. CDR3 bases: TGTGCCAGCAGCGCATTTAGCGGGGGGGCCGGGGAGACCCAGTACTTC. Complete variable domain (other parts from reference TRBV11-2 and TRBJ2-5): EAGVAQSPRYKIIEKRQSVAFWCNPISGHATLYWYQQILGQGPKLLIQFQNNGVVDDSQLPKDRFSAERLKGVDSTLKIQPAKLEDSAVYLCASSAFSGGAGETQYFGPGTRLLVL.

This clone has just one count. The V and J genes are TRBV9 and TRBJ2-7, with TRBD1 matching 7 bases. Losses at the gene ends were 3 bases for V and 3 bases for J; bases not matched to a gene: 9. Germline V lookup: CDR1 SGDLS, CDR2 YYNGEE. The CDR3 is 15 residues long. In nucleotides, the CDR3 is TGTGCCAGCAGCGCGACAGGGTCAAGAAGCTACGAGCAGTACTTC. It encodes CASSATGSRSYEQYF.

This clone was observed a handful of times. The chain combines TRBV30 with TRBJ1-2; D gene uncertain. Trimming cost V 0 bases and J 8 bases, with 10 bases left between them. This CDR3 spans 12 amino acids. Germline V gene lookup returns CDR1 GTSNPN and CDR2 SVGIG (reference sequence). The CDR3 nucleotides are TGTGCCTGGAGTGTGGCGGGTTACGGCTACACCTTC. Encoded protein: CAWSVAGYGYTF. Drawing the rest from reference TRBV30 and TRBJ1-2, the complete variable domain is SQTIHQWPATLVQPVGSPLSLECTVEGTSNPNLYWYRQAAGRGLQLLFYSVGIGQISSEVPQNLSASRPQDRQFILSSKKLLLSDSGFYLCAWSVAGYGYTFGSGTRLTVV.

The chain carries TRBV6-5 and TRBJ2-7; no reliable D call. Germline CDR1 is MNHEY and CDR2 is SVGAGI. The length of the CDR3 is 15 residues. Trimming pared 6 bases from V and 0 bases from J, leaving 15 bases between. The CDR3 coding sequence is TGTGCCAGCAGCCGCGTGGCAGACAACTCCTACGAGCAGTACTTC. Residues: CASSRVADNSYEQYF.

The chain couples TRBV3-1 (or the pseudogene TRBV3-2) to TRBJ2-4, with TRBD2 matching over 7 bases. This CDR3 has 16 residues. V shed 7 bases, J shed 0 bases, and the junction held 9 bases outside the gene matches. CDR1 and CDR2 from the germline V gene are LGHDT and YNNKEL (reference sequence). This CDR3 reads CASTTREGLAKNIQYF. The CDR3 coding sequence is TGTGCCAGCACCACAAGGGAGGGGCTAGCCAAAAACATTCAGTACTTC.

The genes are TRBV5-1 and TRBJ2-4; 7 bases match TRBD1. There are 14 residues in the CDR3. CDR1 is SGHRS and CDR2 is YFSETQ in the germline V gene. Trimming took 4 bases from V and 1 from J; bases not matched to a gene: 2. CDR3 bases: TGCGCCAGCAGCGAGGGGGCGGCCAAAAACATTCAGTACTTC. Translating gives CASSEGAAKNIQYF.

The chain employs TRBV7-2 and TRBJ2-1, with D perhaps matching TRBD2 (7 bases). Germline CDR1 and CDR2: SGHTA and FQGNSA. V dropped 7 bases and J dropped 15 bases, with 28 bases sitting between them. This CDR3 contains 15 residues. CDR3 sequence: CASTLTSRSGTKRFF. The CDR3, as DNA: TGTGCCAGCACCCTAACATCTCGGAGCGGGACAAAGCGGTTCTTC. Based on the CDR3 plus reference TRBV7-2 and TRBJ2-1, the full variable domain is GAGVSQSPSNKVTEKGKDVELRCDPISGHTALYWYRQSLGQGLEFLIYFQGNSAPDKSGLPSDRFSAERTGGSVSTLTIQRTQQEDSAVYLCASTLTSRSGTKRFFGPGTRLTVL.

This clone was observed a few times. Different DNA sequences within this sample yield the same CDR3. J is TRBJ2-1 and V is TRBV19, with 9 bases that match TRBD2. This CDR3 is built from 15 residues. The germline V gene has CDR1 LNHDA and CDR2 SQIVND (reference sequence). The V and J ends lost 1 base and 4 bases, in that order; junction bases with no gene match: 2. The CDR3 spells CASSIAAGGYNEQFF. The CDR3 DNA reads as TGTGCCAGTAGTATAGCGGCGGGGGGGTACAATGAGCAGTTCTTC. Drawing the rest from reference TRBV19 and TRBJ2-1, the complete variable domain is DGGITQSPKYLFRKEGQNVTLSCEQNLNHDAMYWYRQDPGQGLRLIYYSQIVNDFQKGDIAEGYSVSREKKESFPLTVTSAQKNPTAFYLCASSIAAGGYNEQFFGPGTRLTVL.

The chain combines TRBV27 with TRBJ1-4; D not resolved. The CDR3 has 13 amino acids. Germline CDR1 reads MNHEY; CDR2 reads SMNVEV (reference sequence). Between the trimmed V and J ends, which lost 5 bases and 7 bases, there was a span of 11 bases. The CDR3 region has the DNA TGTGCCAGCAGTCCCCTGGGGAGTGAAAAACTGTTTTTT. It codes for CASSPLGSEKLFF. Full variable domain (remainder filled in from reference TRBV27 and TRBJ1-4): EAQVTQNPRYLITVTGKKLTVTCSQNMNHEYMSWYRQDPGLGLRQIYYSMNVEVTDKGDVPEGYKVSRKEKRNFPLILESPSPNQTSLYFCASSPLGSEKLFFGSGTQLSVL.

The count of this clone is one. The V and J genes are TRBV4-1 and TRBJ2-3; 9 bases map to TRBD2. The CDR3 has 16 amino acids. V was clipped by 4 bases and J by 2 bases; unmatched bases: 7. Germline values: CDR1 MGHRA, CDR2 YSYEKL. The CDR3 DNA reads TGCGCCAGCAGCCCTTTAGCGGGGGCGTACACAGATACGCAGTATTTT. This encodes CASSPLAGAYTDTQYF.

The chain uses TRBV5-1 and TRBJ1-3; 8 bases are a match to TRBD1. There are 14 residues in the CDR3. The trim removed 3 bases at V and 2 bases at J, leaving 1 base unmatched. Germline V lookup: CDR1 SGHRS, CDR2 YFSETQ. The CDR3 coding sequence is TGCGCCAGCAGCTGGGGACAGGCTGGAAACACCATATATTTT. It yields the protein CASSWGQAGNTIYF.

The CDR3 reads CASSQLGGQETQYF. CDR3 bases: TGTGCCAGCAGCCAGCTAGGGGGCCAAGAGACCCAGTACTTC. The chain carries TRBV3-1 (or the pseudogene TRBV3-2) and TRBJ2-5, with TRBD1 as a possible D gene (6 bases). The germline V and J ends were trimmed by 3 bases and 1 base, with 9 bases remaining between them. CDR1 and CDR2 from the germline V gene are LGHDT and YNNKEL (reference sequence). This CDR3 region has 14 residues.

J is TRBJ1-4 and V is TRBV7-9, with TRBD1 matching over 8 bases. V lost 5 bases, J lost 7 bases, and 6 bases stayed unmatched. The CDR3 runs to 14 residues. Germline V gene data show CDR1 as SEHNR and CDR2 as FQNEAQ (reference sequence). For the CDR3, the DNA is TGTGCCAGCAGCCTGGACAGGGCGGCTGAAAAACTGTTTTTT. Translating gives CASSLDRAAEKLFF.

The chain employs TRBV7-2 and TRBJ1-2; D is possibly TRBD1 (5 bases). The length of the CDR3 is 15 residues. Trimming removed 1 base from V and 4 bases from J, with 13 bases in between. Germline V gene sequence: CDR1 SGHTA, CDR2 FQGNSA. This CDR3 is CASSLGVQDTYGYTF. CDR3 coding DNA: TGTGCCAGCAGCTTAGGCGTACAGGATACCTATGGCTACACCTTC.

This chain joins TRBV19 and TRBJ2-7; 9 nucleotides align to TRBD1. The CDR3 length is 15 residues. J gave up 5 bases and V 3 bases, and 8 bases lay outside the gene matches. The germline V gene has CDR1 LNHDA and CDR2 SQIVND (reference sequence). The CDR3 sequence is CASSMRRDRVHEQYF. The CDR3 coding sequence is TGTGCCAGTAGTATGAGGCGGGACAGGGTTCACGAGCAGTACTTC.

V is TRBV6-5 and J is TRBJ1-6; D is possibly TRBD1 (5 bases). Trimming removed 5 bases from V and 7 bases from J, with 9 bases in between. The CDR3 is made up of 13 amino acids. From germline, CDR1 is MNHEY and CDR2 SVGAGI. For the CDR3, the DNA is TGTGCCAGCAGTAACAGACAGAATTCACCCCTCCACTTT. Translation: CASSNRQNSPLHF.

In DNA form, the CDR3 reads TGTGCCAGCAGTTTCTGGCAGGGGGCTTATGGCTACACCTTC. Amino acid sequence: CASSFWQGAYGYTF. This rearrangement joins TRBV28 to TRBJ1-2; 8 bases are shared with TRBD1. Losses at the gene ends were 3 bases for V and 5 bases for J; bases not matched to a gene: 5. The CDR3 sequence is 14 residues long. The V gene's germline CDR1 is MDHEN and CDR2 SYDVKM.

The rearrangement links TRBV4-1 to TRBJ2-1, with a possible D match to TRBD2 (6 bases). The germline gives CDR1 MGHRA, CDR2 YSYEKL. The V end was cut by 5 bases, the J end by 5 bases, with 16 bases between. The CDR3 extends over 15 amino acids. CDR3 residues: CASSNRDFRDNEQFF. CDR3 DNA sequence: TGCGCCAGCAGCAACCGGGACTTCCGGGACAATGAGCAGTTCTTC.

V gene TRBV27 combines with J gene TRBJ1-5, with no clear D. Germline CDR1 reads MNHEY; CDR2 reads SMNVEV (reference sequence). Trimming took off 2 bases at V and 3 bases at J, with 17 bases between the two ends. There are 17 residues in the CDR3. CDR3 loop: CASSLRSPEVINQPQHF. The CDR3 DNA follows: TGTGCCAGCAGTTTACGTAGCCCCGAAGTCATCAATCAGCCCCAGCATTTT.

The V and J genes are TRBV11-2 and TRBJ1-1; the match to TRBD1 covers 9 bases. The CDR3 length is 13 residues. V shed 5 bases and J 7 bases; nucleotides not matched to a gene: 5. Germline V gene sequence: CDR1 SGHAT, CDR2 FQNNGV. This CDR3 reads CASSEQGAGEAFF. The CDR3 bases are TGTGCCAGCAGCGAACAGGGGGCGGGTGAAGCTTTCTTT.

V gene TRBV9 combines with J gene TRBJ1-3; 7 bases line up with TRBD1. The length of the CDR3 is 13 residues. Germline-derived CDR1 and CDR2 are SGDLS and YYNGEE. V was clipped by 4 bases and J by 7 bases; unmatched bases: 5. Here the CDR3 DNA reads TGTGCCAGCAGCTCGGGGACAGCGAACACCATATATTTT. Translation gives CASSSGTANTIYF. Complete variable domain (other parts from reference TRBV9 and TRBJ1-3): DSGVTQTPKHLITATGQRVTLRCSPRSGDLSVYWYQQSLDQGLQFLIQYYNGEERAKGNILERFSAQQFPDLHSELNLSSLELGDSALYFCASSSGTANTIYFGEGSWLTVV.

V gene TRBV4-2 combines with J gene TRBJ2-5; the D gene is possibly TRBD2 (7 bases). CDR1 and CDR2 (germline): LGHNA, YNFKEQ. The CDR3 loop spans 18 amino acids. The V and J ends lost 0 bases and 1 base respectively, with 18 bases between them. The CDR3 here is CASSQEGIGGASQETQYF. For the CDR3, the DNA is TGTGCCAGCAGCCAAGAGGGGATAGGGGGGGCGAGCCAAGAGACCCAGTACTTC.

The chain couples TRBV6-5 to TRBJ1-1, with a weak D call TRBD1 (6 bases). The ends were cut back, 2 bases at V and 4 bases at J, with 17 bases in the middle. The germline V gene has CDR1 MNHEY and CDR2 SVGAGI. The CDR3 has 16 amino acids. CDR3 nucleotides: TGTGCCAGCAGTTACGGCAGGGGCATTTTCGCCACTGAAGCTTTCTTT. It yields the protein CASSYGRGIFATEAFF.

The CDR3 loop reads CASSPDRDTDTQYF. CDR3 DNA: TGTGCCAGCAGCCCGGACAGGGACACAGATACGCAGTATTTT. The J gene is TRBJ2-3, the V gene TRBV5-6, with 8 bases matching TRBD1. The length of the CDR3 is 14 residues. Germline V lookup: CDR1 SGHDT, CDR2 YYEEEE. Trimming removed 4 bases from V and 2 bases from J; junction bases left unmatched: 3. The whole variable domain, remainder taken from reference TRBV5-6 and TRBJ2-3, is DAGVTQSPTHLIKTRGQQVTLRCSPKSGHDTVSWYQQALGQGPQFIFQYYEEEERQRGNFPDRFSGHQFPNYSSELNVNALLLGDSALYLCASSPDRDTDTQYFGPGTRLTVL.

The CDR3 protein is CASSHDRGNEKLFF. CDR3 bases: TGCGCCAGCAGCCACGACAGGGGAAATGAAAAACTGTTTTTT. The chain has TRBV4-1 and TRBJ1-4; 8 nucleotides line up with TRBD1. Trimming cost V 3 bases and J 5 bases; bases outside gene matches: 2. The CDR3 has 14 residues. Germline V lookup: CDR1 MGHRA, CDR2 YSYEKL.